The 24 T cell receptor beta chains reported below all come from one sample, sequenced in a study of T-cell memory formation after mild COVID-19 (dated by TCRdb to about 2021). The receptor library was made with 5' RACE. TCRdb shows the sequencer as Illumina NovaSeq 6000. TCRdb redid the processing of the public reads, applying fastp at Q25 and MiXCR, and retained in-frame beta chains. Rows with one shared CDR3 protein collapse into an entry with the most common genes and DNA. Across this sample there are about 290,000 distinct CDR3 sequences, with 15% to 20% seen only once. The ten most abundant clones make up roughly 22% of the sample. Sequences were obtained from PBMCs or a T cell subset sorted from them (not recorded which). Receptor source: a man younger than 35 who had mild COVID-19 (a few samples of this study predate the infection). The sample titles of this study are shuffled in the database, so cell type and time point are left out; the donor was told from shared clones.

The chain employs TRBV20-1 and TRBJ2-3, with D unclear. Trimming took 7 bases from V and 0 from J, leaving 11 bases between them. CDR3 length: 13 amino acids. Germline CDR1 DFQATT, CDR2 SNEGSKA (reference sequence). In nucleotides, the CDR3 is TGCAGTGTGGCATACCCTAGCACAGATACGCAGTATTTT. It translates to CSVAYPSTDTQYF.

This CDR3 reads CASSQAIAGGTDTQYF. The CDR3 coding sequence is TGTGCCAGCAGCCAAGCCATAGCGGGGGGCACAGATACGCAGTATTTT. The chain joins TRBV4-2 to TRBJ2-3; 9 nucleotides line up with TRBD2. The trim removed 1 base at V and 1 base at J, leaving 3 bases unmatched. The CDR3 covers 16 residues. Germline CDR1 reads LGHNA; CDR2 reads YNFKEQ.

V gene TRBV12-3 or TRBV12-4 combines with J gene TRBJ1-2, with D uncertain. CDR3 size: 15 residues. Trimming cost V 4 bases and J 4 bases, with 16 bases left between them. CDR3 protein: CASSSGDHNFYGYTF. In nucleotides, the CDR3 is TGTGCCAGCAGTTCTGGGGATCATAATTTCTATGGCTACACCTTC.

This clonotype has just a few counts. The V call is TRBV5-1, the J call TRBJ1-5; no clear D. The CDR3 sequence is 13 residues long. V lost 5 bases and J 9 bases, leaving 15 bases between the germline ends. Germline V lookup: CDR1 SGHRS, CDR2 YFSETQ. Here the CDR3 DNA reads TGCGCCAGCAGGGGCGGATCGGAGGGGCCCCAGCATTTT. This sequence encodes CASRGGSEGPQHF. The full variable domain, its missing parts supplied by reference TRBV5-1 and TRBJ1-5, is KAGVTQTPRYLIKTRGQQVTLSCSPISGHRSVSWYQQTPGQGLQFLFEYFSETQRNKGNFPGRFSGRQFSNSRSEMNVSTLELGDSALYLCASRGGSEGPQHFGDGTRLSIL.

This clonotype was seen ten or more times. The gene calls are TRBV5-1 and TRBJ2-5, with 9 bases matching TRBD1. This CDR3 contains 14 residues. Germline V gene lookup returns CDR1 SGHRS and CDR2 YFSETQ. V trimming: 4 bases; J trimming: 5 bases; junction bases outside the gene matches: 6. The CDR3 protein is CASSGGQGAETQYF. The CDR3 nucleotides read TGCGCCAGCAGCGGGGGACAGGGTGCGGAGACCCAGTACTTC.

This clonotype has at least ten counts. This chain joins TRBV7-3 and TRBJ2-2, with 9 bases lining up with TRBD1. The CDR3 length is 16 residues. Germline V gives CDR1 SGHTA, CDR2 FQGTGA. V shed 2 bases and J 2 bases; nucleotides not matched to a gene: 3. The CDR3 reads CASSLGGQGNTGELFF. The DNA for the CDR3 is TGTGCCAGCAGCTTAGGGGGACAGGGAAACACCGGGGAGCTGTTTTTT.

This clonotype was seen more than once but under ten times. J is TRBJ2-2 and V is TRBV5-1, with 8 bases lining up with TRBD2. The germline V gene encodes CDR1 SGHRS and CDR2 YFSETQ. The CDR3 loop spans 17 amino acids. V lost 1 base, J lost 2 bases, and 7 bases stayed unmatched. The CDR3 here is CASSLTLAGPNTGELFF. In nucleotides, the CDR3 is TGCGCCAGCAGCTTGACCCTAGCGGGTCCTAACACCGGGGAGCTGTTTTTT. Combining the CDR3 with reference TRBV5-1 and TRBJ2-2 gives the whole variable domain KAGVTQTPRYLIKTRGQQVTLSCSPISGHRSVSWYQQTPGQGLQFLFEYFSETQRNKGNFPGRFSGRQFSNSRSEMNVSTLELGDSALYLCASSLTLAGPNTGELFFGEGSRLTVL.

This clonotype appeared a few times. The chain employs TRBV12-3 or TRBV12-4 and TRBJ2-5; the D is unclear. This CDR3 contains 14 residues. Between the trimmed V and J ends, which lost 1 base and 0 bases, there was a span of 6 bases. The CDR3 region is CASSLGAYQETQYF. In nucleotides, the CDR3 is TGTGCCAGCAGTTTAGGGGCCTACCAAGAGACCCAGTACTTC.

This clonotype has just a few counts. This chain uses TRBV11-2 with TRBJ1-2, with a weak D call TRBD1 (6 bases). The germline CDR1 and CDR2 sequences are SGHAT and FQNNGV. Trimming took 2 bases from V and 6 from J, leaving 13 bases between them. The CDR3 runs to 14 residues. The CDR3 sequence is CASSLRAPGDGYTF. CDR3 DNA sequence: TGTGCCAGCAGCTTAAGGGCCCCAGGGGATGGCTACACCTTC.

V gene TRBV7-3 combines with J gene TRBJ1-1; the match to TRBD1 covers 11 bases. CDR3 length equals 19 residues. The V and J ends lost 5 bases and 5 bases, in that order; junction bases with no gene match: 19. Germline loops: CDR1 SGHTA, CDR2 FQGTGA. The CDR3 DNA reads TGTGCCAGCAGCCCGGACAGGGGGCCTAATAGAAGGGGTAGGACTGAAGCTTTCTTT. The encoded protein is CASSPDRGPNRRGRTEAFF.

The chain has TRBV5-1 and TRBJ2-7; 8 bases map to TRBD1. The CDR3 is made up of 14 amino acids. The J segment lost 6 bases and the V segment lost 4 bases, leaving 9 bases of the junction unmatched. The V gene's germline CDR1 is SGHRS and CDR2 YFSETQ. CDR3 loop: CASSLGQGGAEQYF. The CDR3 DNA reads as TGCGCCAGCAGCCTAGGACAGGGAGGCGCCGAGCAGTACTTC.

This clonotype was counted between two and nine times. The V and J genes are TRBV7-2 and TRBJ2-1, with 8 bases aligning to TRBD2. The CDR3 covers 15 residues. Germline V CDR1 and CDR2: SGHTA, FQGNSA. Trimming cost V 5 bases and J 8 bases; bases outside gene matches: 11. In nucleotides, the CDR3 is TGTGCCAGCAGCCCCTATACCGGACTAGCCGATGAGCAGTTCTTC. It codes for CASSPYTGLADEQFF.

The chain carries TRBV5-1 and TRBJ1-1; a weak D match, TRBD1 (6 bases). V lost 0 bases and J lost 3, with 12 bases in between. Germline V gene data show CDR1 as SGHRS and CDR2 as YFSETQ. CDR3 length equals 15 residues. CDR3 in amino acids: CASSLVGGDYTEAFF. CDR3 in DNA: TGCGCCAGCAGCTTGGTTGGGGGCGATTACACTGAAGCTTTCTTT.

The rearrangement links TRBV4-1 to TRBJ2-3; no reliable D call. Germline V CDR1 and CDR2: MGHRA, YSYEKL. With 2 bases removed from V and 3 bases from J, the gap between germline ends came to 12 bases. This CDR3 has 15 amino acids. CDR3 bases: TGCGCCAGCAGCCAAACCCCCGTCCCGACAGATACGCAGTATTTT. The encoded protein is CASSQTPVPTDTQYF.

This clonotype was observed a handful of times. The CDR3 DNA reads as TGTGCCAGCAGTTCGGGCCACACAGATACGCAGTATTTT. Translation gives CASSSGHTDTQYF. This chain joins TRBV12-3 or TRBV12-4 and TRBJ2-3; D not resolved. Trimming cost V 4 bases and J 2 bases, with 7 bases left between them. This CDR3 is built from 13 residues.

The rearrangement uses TRBV7-2 and TRBJ1-6; D is unresolved. This CDR3 comprises 14 residues. Trimming cost V 7 bases and J 6 bases, with 13 bases left between them. Germline values: CDR1 SGHTA, CDR2 FQGNSA. This CDR3 is CASTQRPGNSPLHF. CDR3 nucleotides: TGTGCCAGCACCCAGAGGCCGGGTAATTCACCCCTCCACTTT. Full variable domain (rest looked up from reference TRBV7-2 and TRBJ1-6): GAGVSQSPSNKVTEKGKDVELRCDPISGHTALYWYRQSLGQGLEFLIYFQGNSAPDKSGLPSDRFSAERTGGSVSTLTIQRTQQEDSAVYLCASTQRPGNSPLHFGNGTRLTVT.

The CDR3 sequence is CASSWTESEAFF. CDR3 nucleotides: TGTGCCAGCTCGTGGACAGAATCGGAAGCTTTCTTT. The chain couples TRBV18 to TRBJ1-1; D possibly corresponds to TRBD1 (6 bases). The CDR3 loop spans 12 amino acids. The ends were cut back, 6 bases at V and 8 bases at J, with 13 bases in the middle. Germline CDR1 and CDR2: KGHSH and LQKENI.

The V call is TRBV7-9, the J call TRBJ2-7; 7 nucleotides match TRBD1. The ends lost 7 bases at V and 2 bases at J; junction bases unmatched: 11. Germline assignment: CDR1 SEHNR and CDR2 FQNEAQ (reference sequence). The CDR3 extends over 15 amino acids. This CDR3 reads CASTLDRDSPYEQYV. CDR3 DNA: TGTGCCAGCACCCTAGACAGGGATAGTCCCTACGAGCAGTACGTC.

This clonotype occurred a few times. The chain uses TRBV6-6 and TRBJ1-6, with 8 positions matching TRBD1. V lost 6 bases to trimming and J lost 7 bases; unmatched junction nucleotides: 8. The CDR3 has 15 residues. CDR1 is MNHNY and CDR2 is SVGAGI in the germline V gene (reference sequence). The CDR3 DNA follows: TGTGCCAGCAGCCTGGGACAGGTTCTCAATTCACCCCTCCACTTT. This encodes CASSLGQVLNSPLHF.

This clonotype was seen at least ten times. This chain uses TRBV20-1 with TRBJ2-7; D uncertain. The CDR3 is 11 amino acids. Trimming took off 0 bases at V and 3 bases at J, with 3 bases between the two ends. Germline CDR1 reads DFQATT; CDR2 reads SNEGSKA (reference sequence). Written as DNA, the CDR3 is TGCAGTGCTAGAGAAGGCTACGAGCAGTACTTC. Amino acids: CSAREGYEQYF.

This clonotype was seen many times. The chain joins TRBV9 to TRBJ2-1, with 7 bases fitting TRBD1. There are 13 residues in the CDR3. Germline assignment: CDR1 SGDLS and CDR2 YYNGEE. V was clipped by 7 bases and J by 6 bases; unmatched bases: 7. The CDR3 loop is CASRSPGGNEQFF. The CDR3 DNA follows: TGTGCCAGCCGTAGCCCAGGGGGCAATGAGCAGTTCTTC. Full variable domain (rest looked up from reference TRBV9 and TRBJ2-1): DSGVTQTPKHLITATGQRVTLRCSPRSGDLSVYWYQQSLDQGLQFLIQYYNGEERAKGNILERFSAQQFPDLHSELNLSSLELGDSALYFCASRSPGGNEQFFGPGTRLTVL.

This clonotype was observed a few times. The chain uses TRBV20-1 and TRBJ1-2; D is perhaps TRBD1 (5 bases). The germline V gene encodes CDR1 DFQATT and CDR2 SNEGSKA (reference sequence). V gave up 5 bases and J gave up 7 bases, with 23 bases separating them. The CDR3 has 15 amino acids. CDR3 loop: CSAFGEAAGWSGYTF. CDR3 in DNA: TGCAGTGCTTTCGGGGAGGCGGCAGGGTGGTCTGGCTACACCTTC.

The J gene is TRBJ2-7, the V gene TRBV6-6; TRBD2 matches 12 bases. Germline loops: CDR1 MNHNY, CDR2 SVGAGI (reference sequence). Trimming cost V 6 bases and J 6 bases; bases outside gene matches: 9. The CDR3 is made up of 15 amino acids. This CDR3 is CASRLGLAGLGEQYV. The CDR3, as DNA: TGTGCCAGCAGGCTTGGACTAGCGGGGTTAGGCGAGCAGTACGTC.

The table lists this clonotype with a count of one. A much larger clone lies a single base off, so this may be a read error. V gene TRBV4-3 combines with J gene TRBJ2-3; the D is unclear. The ends were cut back, 5 bases at V and 2 bases at J, with 11 bases in the middle. Germline V gives CDR1 LGHNA, CDR2 YSLEER. The CDR3 is 14 residues long. The CDR3 is CASSIRPATDTQYF. In DNA, the CDR3 is TGCGCCAGCAGCATTCGCCCGGCCACAGATACGCAGTATTTT.